This T cell receptor beta chain came from a study of blood T cell repertoires in COVID-19. Background on the study: Samples representing acute and convalescent COVID-19 were sourced from the United States, Italy and Spain. Sources were T cells, B-cell-depleted T cells, or PBMCs; the material itself was cDNA or gDNA.

Profiling relied on immunoSEQ multiplex PCR, and the TCRdb table lists in-frame clones only, not all of them. The sample lists fewer than 300,000 clones, roughly 90% occurring once. The CDR3 has 14 residues. Trimming stripped 0 bases from V and 4 bases from J, with 10 bases between. Germline V gene lookup returns CDR1 SGHVS and CDR2 FQNEAQ. The receptor was isolated from a man aged 60 to 75 who had recovered from COVID-19. The chain has TRBV7-8 and TRBJ2-7, with a tentative D call TRBD2 (7 bases). Input material: peripheral blood. In nucleotides, the CDR3 is TGTGCCAGCAGCTTAGCGGGGGGGCGGTACGAGCAGTACTTC. Its protein product is CASSLAGGRYEQYF.